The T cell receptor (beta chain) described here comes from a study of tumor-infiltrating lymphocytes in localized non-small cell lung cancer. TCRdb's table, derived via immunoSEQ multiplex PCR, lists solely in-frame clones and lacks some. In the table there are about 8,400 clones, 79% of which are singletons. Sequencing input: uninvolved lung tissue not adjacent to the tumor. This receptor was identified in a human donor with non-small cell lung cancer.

The CDR3 sequence is CATLRGSSYNEQFF. The CDR3 DNA sequence: TGTGCCACCCTCCGGGGCAGCTCCTACAATGAGCAGTTCTTC. The gene calls are TRBV5-4 and TRBJ2-1; the D gene could be TRBD1 or TRBD2 (5 bases each). In germline, CDR1 is SGHNT, CDR2 YYREEE (reference sequence). The V gene lost 9 bases and the J gene lost 0 bases, with 13 bases spanning the gap. This CDR3 has 14 amino acids.